This T cell receptor beta chain was sequenced in a study of beta chain features in type 1 diabetes. The study, taken as a whole, reports: A greater similarity of naive, central memory and Treg TCRB repertoires was seen among patients than among healthy donors. The study found moderately but significantly shorter TCRB CDR3s in all four CD4+ subsets of Type 1 diabetes patients.

As every portion of the isolated RNA was reverse transcribed, the sequencing read expressed TCRB transcripts. Here immunoSEQ multiplex PCR was the method, and the copy in TCRdb shows in-frame clones only, minus some. The sample includes just over 600,000 clones, around 15% seen only once; the top ten take about 0.097%. The trim removed 4 bases at V and 7 bases at J, leaving 13 bases unmatched. The CDR3 runs to 16 residues. Per germline, CDR1 SGDLS and CDR2 YYNGEE. To note about this clone: Its antigen remains unidentified.

The genes are TRBV9 and TRBJ2-1; TRBD2 matches 8 bases. The clonotype was recovered from a man younger than 35 in good health. Sequenced material: naive CD4+ T cells from blood. In DNA form, the CDR3 reads TGTGCCAGCAGCCCTCGTGGGAGCGGGGGCCCGAATGAGCAGTTCTTC. Translating it yields CASSPRGSGGPNEQFF.